The T cell receptor beta chain described here comes from a study of PD-1 blockade in classical Hodgkin lymphoma. Study results and limitations: With respect to the repertoire differences, their causes, possibly disease activity or prior therapy, remain undefined.

As for this clone: What it binds is unknown.

Libraries were prepared by immunoSEQ multiplex PCR; TCRdb keeps only in-frame clonotypes and omits some of them. The sample lists about 21,000 clones, about 85% occurring once. Looked up from germline, CDR1 is SGHDT and CDR2 is YYEEEE. V shed 1 base and J 8 bases; nucleotides not matched to a gene: 5. The CDR3 sequence is 13 residues long. Time point specified: cycle 4 day 1 (C4D1), after 6 weeks of nivolumab. Brentuximab vedotin exposure varied among the patients, all of whom had relapsed after autologous stem cell transplantation. Complete response, partial response or progressive disease was each patient's best response.

The chain links TRBV5-6 to TRBJ1-2; 7 bases are a match to TRBD1. The sequencing here drew on peripheral blood mononuclear cells (PBMCs), taken before the fourth cycle of nivolumab. The origin of this receptor is a human donor with classical Hodgkin lymphoma. This CDR3 reads CASSLHRGFGYTF. In DNA, the CDR3 is TGTGCCAGCAGCTTGCACAGGGGTTTCGGCTACACCTTC.